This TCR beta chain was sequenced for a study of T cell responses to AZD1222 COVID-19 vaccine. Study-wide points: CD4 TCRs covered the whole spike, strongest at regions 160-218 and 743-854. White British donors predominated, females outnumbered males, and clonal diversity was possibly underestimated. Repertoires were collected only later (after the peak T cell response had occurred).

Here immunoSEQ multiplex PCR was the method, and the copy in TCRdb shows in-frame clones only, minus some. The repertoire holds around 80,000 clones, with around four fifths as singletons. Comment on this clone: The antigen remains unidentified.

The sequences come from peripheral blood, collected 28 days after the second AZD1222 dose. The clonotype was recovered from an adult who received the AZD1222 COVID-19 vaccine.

The CDR3 region is CASSNNPRWTEAFF. CDR3 bases: TGTGCCAGCAGCAACAACCCGAGGTGGACTGAAGCTTTCTTT. J is TRBJ1-1 and V is TRBV6-2 or TRBV6-3; the D is unclear. Per germline, CDR1 MNHEY and CDR2 SVGEGT. The CDR3 extends over 14 amino acids. Trimming cost V 6 bases and J 5 bases, with 16 bases left between them.